This T cell receptor beta chain was obtained from a study of T-cell memory formation after mild COVID-19. Study-level information: The TCR clusters were mostly specific to one donor. Study findings and constraints: Cross-reactive memory apparently joined, as some responding clones appeared in pre-infection memory. The study found balanced CD4/CD8 in clones contracting day 15 to 85 and a CD4+ lean in later expanders.

Each CDR3 protein gets one entry after TCRdb re-called the 5' RACE reads with MiXCR. The sample lists 550,000 to 600,000 distinct CDR3 sequences, roughly 17% occurring once. V lost 0 bases and J lost 4; bases outside the gene matches: 7. CDR1 is DFQATT, CDR2 SNEGSKA, per germline (reference sequence). The CDR3 is 15 amino acids. A word on this clonotype: Antigen unknown.

The rearrangement joins TRBV20-1 to TRBJ2-7; TRBD2 agrees at 9 bases. The receptor was isolated from an adult woman who had mild COVID-19 (a few samples of this study predate the infection). Cell type and time point are not known. Material: PBMCs or a T cell subset sorted from them (not recorded which). CDR3: CSARDPSGRRYEQYF. As DNA, the CDR3 is TGCAGTGCTAGAGATCCGAGCGGGAGGAGATACGAGCAGTACTTC.